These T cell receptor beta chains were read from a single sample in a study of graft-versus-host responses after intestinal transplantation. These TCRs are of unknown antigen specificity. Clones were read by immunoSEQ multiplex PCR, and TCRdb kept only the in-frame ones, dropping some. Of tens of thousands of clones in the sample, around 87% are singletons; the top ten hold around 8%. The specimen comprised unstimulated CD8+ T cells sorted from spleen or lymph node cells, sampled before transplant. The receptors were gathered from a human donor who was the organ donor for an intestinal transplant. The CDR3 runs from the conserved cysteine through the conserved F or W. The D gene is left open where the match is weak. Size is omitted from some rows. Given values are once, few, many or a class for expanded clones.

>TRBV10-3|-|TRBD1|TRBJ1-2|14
CAIKGQQANYGYTF
TGTGCCATCAAGGGACAGCAGGCTAACTATGGCTACACCTTC
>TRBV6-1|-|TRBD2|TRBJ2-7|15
CASSELSGGAYEQYF
TGTGCCAGCAGTGAACTAAGCGGGGGGGCTTACGAGCAGTACTTC
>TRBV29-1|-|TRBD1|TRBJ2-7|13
CSARQGRNYEQYF
TGCAGCGCTAGACAGGGGCGGAACTACGAGCAGTACTTC
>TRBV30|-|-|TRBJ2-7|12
CAWSGGPDEQYF
TGTGCCTGGAGTGGAGGGCCCGACGAGCAGTACTTC
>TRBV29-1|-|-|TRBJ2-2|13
CSVGSGDTGELFF
TGCAGCGTTGGAAGTGGGGACACCGGGGAGCTGTTTTTT
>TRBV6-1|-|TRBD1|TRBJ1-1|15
CASSELEGADTEAFF
TGTGCCAGCAGTGAATTGGAGGGGGCGGACACTGAAGCTTTCTTT
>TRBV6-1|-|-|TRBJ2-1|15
CASSEAGTTYNEQFF
TGTGCCAGCAGTGAAGCCGGGACCACCTACAATGAGCAGTTCTTC
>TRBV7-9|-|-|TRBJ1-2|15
CASSPFSGSDYGYTF
TGTGCCAGCAGCCCTTTTTCAGGGTCTGACTATGGCTACACCTTC
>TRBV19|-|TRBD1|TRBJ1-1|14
CASSTPGTDTEAFF
TGTGCCAGTAGTACCCCGGGGACAGACACTGAAGCTTTCTTT
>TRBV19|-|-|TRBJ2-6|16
CASTQGGVSGANVLTF
TGTGCCAGTACCCAAGGGGGGGTATCTGGGGCCAACGTCCTGACTTTC
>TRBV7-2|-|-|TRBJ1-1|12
CASSLFRSEAFF
TGTGCCAGCAGCTTATTCCGTTCTGAAGCTTTCTTT
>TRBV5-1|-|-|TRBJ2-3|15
CASSLGQFITDTQYF
TGCGCCAGCAGCTTAGGACAGTTCATCACAGATACGCAGTATTTT
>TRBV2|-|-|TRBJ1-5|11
CASSAAGQQDF
TGTGCCAGCAGTGCGGCCGGACAGCAGGATTTT
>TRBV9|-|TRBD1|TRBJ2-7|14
CASSPRDRAYEQYF
TGTGCCAGCAGCCCCCGGGACAGGGCGTACGAGCAGTACTTC
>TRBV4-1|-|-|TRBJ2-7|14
CASSLQGSSYEQYF
TGCGCCAGCAGCCTTCAGGGGAGTTCCTACGAGCAGTACTTC
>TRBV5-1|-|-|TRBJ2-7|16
CASSLVLGDPSYEQYF
TGCGCCAGCAGCTTGGTCTTGGGGGATCCCTCCTACGAGCAGTACTTC
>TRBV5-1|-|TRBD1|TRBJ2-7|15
CASRGDRGFAYEQYF
TGCGCCAGCAGGGGCGACAGGGGATTTGCCTACGAGCAGTACTTC
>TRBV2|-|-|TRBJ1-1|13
CASMGPKTTEAFF
TGTGCCAGCATGGGACCTAAGACCACTGAAGCTTTCTTT
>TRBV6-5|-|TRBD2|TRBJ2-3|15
CASSYRVAGTDTQYF
TGTGCCAGCAGTTATAGGGTAGCGGGGACAGATACGCAGTATTTT
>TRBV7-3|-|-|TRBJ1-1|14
CASSLTLGSTEAFF
TGTGCCAGCAGCTTAACTTTGGGCAGCACTGAAGCTTTCTTT
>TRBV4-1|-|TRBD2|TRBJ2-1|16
CASSQDSGGFNNEQFF
TGCGCCAGCAGCCAAGATAGCGGGGGGTTTAACAATGAGCAGTTCTTC
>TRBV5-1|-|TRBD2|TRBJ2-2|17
CASSPTSGGDWIGELFF
TGCGCCAGCAGCCCGACTAGCGGGGGCGACTGGATCGGGGAGCTGTTTTTT
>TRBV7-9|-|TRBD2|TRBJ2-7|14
CASSLGGGPNEQYF
TGTGCCAGCAGCTTAGGCGGGGGGCCAAACGAGCAGTACTTC
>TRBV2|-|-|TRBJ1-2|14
CASSEAGGFYGYTF
TGTGCCAGCAGTGAAGCGGGCGGATTCTATGGCTACACCTTC
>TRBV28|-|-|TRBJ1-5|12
CASSLGVTPQHF
TGTGCCAGCAGTTTGGGCGTCACACCCCAGCATTTT
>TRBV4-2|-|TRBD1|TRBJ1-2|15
CASSQNRGRRYGYTF
TGTGCCAGCAGCCAAAACAGGGGGCGCCGTTATGGCTACACCTTC
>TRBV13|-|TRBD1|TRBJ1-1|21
CASSSLYPGTEPTAGDTEAFF
TGTGCCAGCAGCTCGCTTTACCCCGGGACAGAGCCCACGGCGGGAGACACTGAAGCTTTCTTT
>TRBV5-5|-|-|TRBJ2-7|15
CASSLIRALAYEQYF
TGTGCCAGCAGCTTAATCAGGGCCCTAGCCTACGAGCAGTACTTC
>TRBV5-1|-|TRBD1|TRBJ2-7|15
CASSLLPTGYYEQYF
TGCGCCAGCAGCCTGCTACCGACAGGGTACTACGAGCAGTACTTC
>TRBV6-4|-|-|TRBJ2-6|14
CASSDSTGANVLTF
TGTGCCAGCAGTGACTCGACCGGGGCCAACGTCCTGACTTTC
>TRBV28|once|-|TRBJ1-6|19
CASSLAFGLRSSYNSPLHF
TGTGCCAGCAGTTTAGCTTTCGGACTGAGGAGCTCCTATAATTCACCCCTCCACTTT
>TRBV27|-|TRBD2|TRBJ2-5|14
CASSSGTSGETQYF
TGTGCCAGCAGTTCCGGGACTAGTGGAGAGACCCAGTACTTC
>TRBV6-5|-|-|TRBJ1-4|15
CASSYSSRGGEKLFF
TGTGCCAGCAGTTACTCGAGCAGGGGAGGGGAAAAACTGTTTTTT
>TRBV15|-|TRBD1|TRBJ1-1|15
CATSRSGQGNTEAFF
TGTGCCACCAGCAGATCCGGACAGGGGAACACTGAAGCTTTCTTT
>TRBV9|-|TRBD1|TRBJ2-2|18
CASSSRTGGETFTGELFF
TGTGCCAGCAGCTCCCGGACAGGGGGCGAGACTTTCACCGGGGAGCTGTTTTTT
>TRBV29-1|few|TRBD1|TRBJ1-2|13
CSAETGADYGYTF
TGCAGCGCTGAGACAGGGGCCGACTATGGCTACACCTTC
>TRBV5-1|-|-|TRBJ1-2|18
CASSGPEQGPQINYGYTF
TGCGCCAGCAGCGGCCCCGAACAGGGACCACAAATCAACTATGGCTACACCTTC
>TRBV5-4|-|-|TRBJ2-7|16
CASSSAEYGPTYEQYF
TGTGCCAGCAGCTCTGCGGAGTATGGTCCTACCTACGAGCAGTACTTC
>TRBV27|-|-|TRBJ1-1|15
CASGVGYGARTEAFF
TGTGCCAGCGGGGTTGGTTATGGGGCGCGAACTGAAGCTTTCTTT
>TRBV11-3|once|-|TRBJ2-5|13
CASSQPPSETQYF
TGTGCCAGCAGCCAACCCCCTTCAGAGACCCAGTACTTC
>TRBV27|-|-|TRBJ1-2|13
CASSNGRAYGYTF
TGTGCCAGCAGTAATGGAAGGGCCTATGGCTACACCTTC
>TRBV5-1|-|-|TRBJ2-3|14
CASSLHPGTDTQYF
TGCGCCAGCAGCTTGCACCCGGGGACAGATACGCAGTATTTT